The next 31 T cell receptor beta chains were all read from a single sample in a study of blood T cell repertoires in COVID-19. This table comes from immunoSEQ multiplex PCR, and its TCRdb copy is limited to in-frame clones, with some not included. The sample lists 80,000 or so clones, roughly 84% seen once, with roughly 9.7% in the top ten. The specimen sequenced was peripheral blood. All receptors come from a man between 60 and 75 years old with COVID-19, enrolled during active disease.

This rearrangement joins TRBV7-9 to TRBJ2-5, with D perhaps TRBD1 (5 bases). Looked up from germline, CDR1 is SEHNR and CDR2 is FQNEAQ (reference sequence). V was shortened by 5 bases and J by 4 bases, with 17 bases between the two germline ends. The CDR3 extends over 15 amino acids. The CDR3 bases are TGTGCCAGCAGCCAAGGTCCAGGGTGGCCAGAGACCCAGTACTTC. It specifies CASSQGPGWPETQYF.

The CDR3, as DNA: TGTGCCTGGGGGGGACAGGGTAGAGTCTCCTACGAGCAGTACTTC. This codes for CAWGGQGRVSYEQYF. The rearrangement links TRBV30 to TRBJ2-7, with 9 bases identical to TRBD1. CDR1 is GTSNPN, CDR2 SVGIG, per germline (reference sequence). The junction had 8 bases not matched to a gene; V was cut back by 5 bases and J by 0 bases. The CDR3 runs to 15 residues.

In DNA form, the CDR3 reads TGTGCCAGCAGCCCGGCCAAAAACATTCAGTACTTC. It encodes CASSPAKNIQYF. The rearrangement links TRBV12-3 or TRBV12-4 to TRBJ2-4; no clear D gene. Trimming left V 6 bases short and J 1 base short, with 4 bases between. The CDR3 length is 12 residues.

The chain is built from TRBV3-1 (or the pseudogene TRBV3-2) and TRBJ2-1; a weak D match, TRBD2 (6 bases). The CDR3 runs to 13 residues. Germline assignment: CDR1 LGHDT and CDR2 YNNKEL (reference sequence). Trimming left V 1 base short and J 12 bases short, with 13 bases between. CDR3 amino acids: CASSQGGVLGQFF. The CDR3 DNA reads TGTGCCAGCAGCCAAGGGGGGGTGTTGGGGCAGTTCTTC.

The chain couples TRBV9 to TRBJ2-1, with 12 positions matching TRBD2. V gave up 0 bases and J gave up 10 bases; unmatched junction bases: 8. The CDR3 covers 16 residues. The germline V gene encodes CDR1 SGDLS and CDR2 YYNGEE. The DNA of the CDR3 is TGTGCCAGCAGCGTAGTTCAACTAGCGGGGGGCGGCGAGCAGTTCTTC. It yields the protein CASSVVQLAGGGEQFF.

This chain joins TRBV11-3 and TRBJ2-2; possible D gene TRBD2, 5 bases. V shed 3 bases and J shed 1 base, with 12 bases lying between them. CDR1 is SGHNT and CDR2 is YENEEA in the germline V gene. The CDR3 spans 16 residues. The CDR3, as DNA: TGTGCCAGCAGCTTCCAAGGAGGTCTGAACACCGGGGAGCTGTTTTTT. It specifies CASSFQGGLNTGELFF.

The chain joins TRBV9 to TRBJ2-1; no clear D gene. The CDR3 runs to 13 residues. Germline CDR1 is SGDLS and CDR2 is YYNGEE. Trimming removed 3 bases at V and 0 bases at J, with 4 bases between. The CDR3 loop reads CASSEPSYNEQFF. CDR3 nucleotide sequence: TGTGCCAGCAGCGAGCCCTCCTACAATGAGCAGTTCTTC.

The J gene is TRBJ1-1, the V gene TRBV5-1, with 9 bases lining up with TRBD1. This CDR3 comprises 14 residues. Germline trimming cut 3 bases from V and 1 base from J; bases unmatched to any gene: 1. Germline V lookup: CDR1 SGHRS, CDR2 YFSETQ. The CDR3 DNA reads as TGCGCCAGCAGCTCGGGACAGGGGAACACTGAAGCTTTCTTT. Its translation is CASSSGQGNTEAFF.

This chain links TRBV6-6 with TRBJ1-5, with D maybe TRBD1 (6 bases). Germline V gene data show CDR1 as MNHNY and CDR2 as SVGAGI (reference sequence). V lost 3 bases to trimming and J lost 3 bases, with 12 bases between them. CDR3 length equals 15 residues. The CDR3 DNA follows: TGTGCCAGCAGTTATGCGGGGGCGAACAATCAGCCCCAGCATTTT. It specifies CASSYAGANNQPQHF.

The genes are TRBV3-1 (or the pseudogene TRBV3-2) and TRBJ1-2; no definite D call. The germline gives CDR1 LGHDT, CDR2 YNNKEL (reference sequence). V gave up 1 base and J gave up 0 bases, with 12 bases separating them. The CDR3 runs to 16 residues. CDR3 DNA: TGTGCCAGCAGCCAAGGGCCAGCGAGCCCTAACTATGGCTACACCTTC. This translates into CASSQGPASPNYGYTF.

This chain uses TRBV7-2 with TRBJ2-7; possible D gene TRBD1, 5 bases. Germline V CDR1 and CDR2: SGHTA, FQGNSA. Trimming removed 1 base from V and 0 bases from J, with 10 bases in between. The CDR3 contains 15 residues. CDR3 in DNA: TGTGCCAGCAGCTTAGTAAGGGGCAGCTCCTACGAGCAGTACTTC. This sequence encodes CASSLVRGSSYEQYF.

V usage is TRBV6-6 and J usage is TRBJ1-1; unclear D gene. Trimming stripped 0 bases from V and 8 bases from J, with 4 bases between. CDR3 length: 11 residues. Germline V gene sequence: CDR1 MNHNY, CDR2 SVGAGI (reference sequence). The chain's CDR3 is CASSYSEEAFF. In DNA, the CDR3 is TGTGCCAGCAGTTACTCGGAGGAAGCTTTCTTT.

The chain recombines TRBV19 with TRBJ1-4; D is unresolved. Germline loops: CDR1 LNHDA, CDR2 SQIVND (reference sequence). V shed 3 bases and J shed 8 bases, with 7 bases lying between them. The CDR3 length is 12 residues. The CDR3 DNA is TGTGCCAGTAGTATTCGTCGGGAAAAACTGTTTTTT. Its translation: CASSIRREKLFF.

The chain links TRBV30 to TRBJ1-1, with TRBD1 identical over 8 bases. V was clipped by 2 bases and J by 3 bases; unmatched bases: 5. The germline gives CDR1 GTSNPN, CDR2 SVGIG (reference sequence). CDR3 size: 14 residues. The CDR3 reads CAWSLTTGDTEAFF. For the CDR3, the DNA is TGTGCCTGGAGTTTAACGACAGGGGACACTGAAGCTTTCTTT.

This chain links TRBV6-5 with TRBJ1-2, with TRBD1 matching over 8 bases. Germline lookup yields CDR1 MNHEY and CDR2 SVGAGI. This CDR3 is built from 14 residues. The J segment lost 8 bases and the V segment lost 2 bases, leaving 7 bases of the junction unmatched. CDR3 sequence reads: CASSYQGQAGGYTF. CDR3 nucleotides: TGTGCCAGCAGTTACCAGGGACAGGCGGGGGGCTACACCTTC.

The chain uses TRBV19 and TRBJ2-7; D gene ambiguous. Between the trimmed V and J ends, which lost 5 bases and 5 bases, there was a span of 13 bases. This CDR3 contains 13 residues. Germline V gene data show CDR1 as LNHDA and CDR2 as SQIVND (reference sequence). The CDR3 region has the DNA TGTGCCAGTAGTCTAACCCTCCTCCACGAGCAGTACTTC. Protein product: CASSLTLLHEQYF.

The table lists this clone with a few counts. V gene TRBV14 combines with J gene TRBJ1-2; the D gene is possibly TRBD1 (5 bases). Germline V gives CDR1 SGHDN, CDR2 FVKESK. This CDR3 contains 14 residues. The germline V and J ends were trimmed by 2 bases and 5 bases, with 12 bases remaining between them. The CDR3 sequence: CASSQLGPGYGYTF. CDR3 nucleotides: TGTGCCAGCAGCCAATTGGGTCCAGGGTATGGCTACACCTTC.

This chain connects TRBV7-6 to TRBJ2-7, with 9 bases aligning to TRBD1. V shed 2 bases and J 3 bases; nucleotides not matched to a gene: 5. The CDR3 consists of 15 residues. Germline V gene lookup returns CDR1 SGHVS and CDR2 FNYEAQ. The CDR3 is CASSLREDRGYEQYF. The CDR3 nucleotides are TGTGCCAGCAGCTTAAGGGAGGACAGGGGCTACGAGCAGTACTTC. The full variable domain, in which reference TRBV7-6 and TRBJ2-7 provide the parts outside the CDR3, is GAGVSQSPRYKVTKRGQDVALRCDPISGHVSLYWYRQALGQGPEFLTYFNYEAQQDKSGLPNDRFSAERPEGSISTLTIQRTEQRDSAMYRCASSLREDRGYEQYFGPGTRLTVT.

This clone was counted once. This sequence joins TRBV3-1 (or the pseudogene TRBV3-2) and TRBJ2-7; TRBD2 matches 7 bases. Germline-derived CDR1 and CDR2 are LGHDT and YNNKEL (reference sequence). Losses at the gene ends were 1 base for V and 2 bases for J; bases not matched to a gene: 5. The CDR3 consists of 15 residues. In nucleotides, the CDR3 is TGTGCCAGCAGCCAAGCCATAGCGGGTGCCTACGAGCAGTACTTC. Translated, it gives CASSQAIAGAYEQYF.

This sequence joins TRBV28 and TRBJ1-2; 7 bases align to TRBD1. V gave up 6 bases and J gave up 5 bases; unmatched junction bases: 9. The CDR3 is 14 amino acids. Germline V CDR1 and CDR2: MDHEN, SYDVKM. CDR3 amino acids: CASSPTARGYGYTF. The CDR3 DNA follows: TGTGCCAGCAGCCCGACCGCCAGGGGGTATGGCTACACCTTC.

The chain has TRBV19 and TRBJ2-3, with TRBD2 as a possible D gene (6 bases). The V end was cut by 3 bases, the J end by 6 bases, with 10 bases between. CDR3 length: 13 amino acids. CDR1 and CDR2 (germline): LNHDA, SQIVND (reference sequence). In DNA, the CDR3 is TGTGCCAGTAGTATTGGGGGGAGTGATACGCAGTATTTT. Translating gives CASSIGGSDTQYF.

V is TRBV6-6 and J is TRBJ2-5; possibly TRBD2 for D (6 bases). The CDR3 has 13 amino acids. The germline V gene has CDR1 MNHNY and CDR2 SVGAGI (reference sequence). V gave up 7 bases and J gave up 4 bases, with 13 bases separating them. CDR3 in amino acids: CASKVGRLETQYF. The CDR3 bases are TGTGCCAGCAAGGTGGGGAGGTTAGAGACCCAGTACTTC.

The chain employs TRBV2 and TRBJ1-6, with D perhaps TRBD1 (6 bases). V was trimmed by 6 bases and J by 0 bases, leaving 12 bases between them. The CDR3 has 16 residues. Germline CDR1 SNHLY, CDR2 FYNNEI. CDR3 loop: CASSPGQSSYNSPLHF. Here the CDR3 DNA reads TGTGCCAGCAGCCCGGGACAAAGCTCCTATAATTCACCCCTCCACTTT.

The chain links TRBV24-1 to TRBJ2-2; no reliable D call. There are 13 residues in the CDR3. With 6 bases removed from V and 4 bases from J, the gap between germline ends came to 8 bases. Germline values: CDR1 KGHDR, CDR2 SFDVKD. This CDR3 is CATSFRVTGELFF. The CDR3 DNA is TGTGCCACCAGTTTTCGGGTCACCGGGGAGCTGTTTTTT.

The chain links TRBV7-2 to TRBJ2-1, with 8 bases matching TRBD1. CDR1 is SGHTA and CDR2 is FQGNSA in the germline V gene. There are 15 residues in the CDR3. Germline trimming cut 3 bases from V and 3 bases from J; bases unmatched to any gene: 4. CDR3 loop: CASSFGQGHYNEQFF. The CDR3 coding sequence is TGTGCCAGCAGCTTCGGACAGGGCCACTACAATGAGCAGTTCTTC.

In DNA, the CDR3 is TGTGCCAGCAGTTTGATAGGCAATCAGCCCCAGCATTTT. Protein product: CASSLIGNQPQHF. The chain is built from TRBV28 and TRBJ1-5, with D hard to call. Germline values: CDR1 MDHEN, CDR2 SYDVKM. Trimming removed 3 bases at V and 2 bases at J, with 5 bases between. This CDR3 spans 13 amino acids.

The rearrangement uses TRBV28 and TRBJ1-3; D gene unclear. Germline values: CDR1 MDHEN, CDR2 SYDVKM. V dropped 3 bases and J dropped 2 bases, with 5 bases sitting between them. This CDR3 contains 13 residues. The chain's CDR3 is CASSFRTGNTIYF. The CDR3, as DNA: TGTGCCAGCAGTTTTAGAACTGGAAACACCATATATTTT.

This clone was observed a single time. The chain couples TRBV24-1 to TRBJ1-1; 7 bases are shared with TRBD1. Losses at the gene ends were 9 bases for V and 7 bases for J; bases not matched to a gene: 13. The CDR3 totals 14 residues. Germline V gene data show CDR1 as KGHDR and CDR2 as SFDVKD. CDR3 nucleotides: TGTGCCACCTCTACAGCGGACAGGAGTAGTGAAGCTTTCTTT. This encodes CATSTADRSSEAFF.

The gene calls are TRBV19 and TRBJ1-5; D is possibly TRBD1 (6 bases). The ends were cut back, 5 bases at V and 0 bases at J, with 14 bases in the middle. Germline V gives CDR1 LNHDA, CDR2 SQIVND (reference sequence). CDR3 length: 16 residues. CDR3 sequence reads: CASSAHRVGSNQPQHF. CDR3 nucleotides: TGTGCCAGTAGTGCTCACAGGGTGGGTAGCAATCAGCCCCAGCATTTT.

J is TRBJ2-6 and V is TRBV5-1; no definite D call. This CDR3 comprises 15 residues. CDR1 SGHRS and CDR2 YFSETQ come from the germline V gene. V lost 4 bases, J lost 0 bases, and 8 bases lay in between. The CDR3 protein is CASSPTFSGANVLTF. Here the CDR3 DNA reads TGCGCCAGCAGCCCGACTTTCTCTGGGGCCAACGTCCTGACTTTC.

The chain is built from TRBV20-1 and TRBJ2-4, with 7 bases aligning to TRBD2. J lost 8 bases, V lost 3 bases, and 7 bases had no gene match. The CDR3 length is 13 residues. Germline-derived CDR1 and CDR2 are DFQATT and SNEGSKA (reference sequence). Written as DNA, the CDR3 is TGCAGTGCTAGTCGGCGGGAGTTGTACATTCAGTACTTC. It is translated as CSASRRELYIQYF.